The rows below give T cell receptor beta chains drawn from one sample of a study of glioma-infiltrating T cells after dendritic cell vaccination. Libraries were prepared by immunoSEQ multiplex PCR; TCRdb keeps only in-frame clonotypes and omits some of them. Of some 70,000 clones in the sample, 80% to 85% were seen once. Sequenced here: blood, sampled before dendritic cell vaccination. The source is a human donor with glioblastoma. Both conserved end residues are part of each CDR3. The D gene is left open where the match is weak. Where a row states a size, it is once, few, many or the class of an expanded clone; other rows omit it.

d_call: TRBD1
v_call: TRBV5-1
j_call: TRBJ1-2
clone_size: -
cdr3_nt: TGCGCCAGCAGCTTCGGCAGGGACAGGTCTTTCAACTATGGCTACACCTTC
cdr3_aa: CASSFGRDRSFNYGYTF

d_call: -
v_call: TRBV9
j_call: TRBJ1-3
clone_size: once
cdr3_nt: TGTGCCAGCAGCCCAGACAGGAGCTCTGGAAACACCATATATTTT
cdr3_aa: CASSPDRSSGNTIYF

d_call: TRBD2
v_call: TRBV6-1
j_call: TRBJ2-1
clone_size: -
cdr3_nt: TGTGCCAGCAGTGGTAGCGGGCGCAAATACAATGAGCAGTTCTTC
cdr3_aa: CASSGSGRKYNEQFF

d_call: TRBD1
v_call: TRBV7-8
j_call: TRBJ2-7
clone_size: -
cdr3_nt: TGTGCCAGCAGCAGACAGGGGGGGGACTACGAGCAGTACTTC
cdr3_aa: CASSRQGGDYEQYF

d_call: -
v_call: TRBV30
j_call: TRBJ1-2
clone_size: -
cdr3_nt: TGTGCCTGGAGTGTTTCCTCCTTCTATGGCTACACCTTC
cdr3_aa: CAWSVSSFYGYTF

d_call: TRBD2
v_call: TRBV5-4
j_call: TRBJ2-2
clone_size: -
cdr3_nt: TGTGCCACCACCGCGGGGGGGCGTGACGGGGAGCTGTTTTTT
cdr3_aa: CATTAGGRDGELFF

d_call: TRBD1
v_call: TRBV5-1
j_call: TRBJ2-1
clone_size: -
cdr3_nt: TGCGCCAGCAGCTTAAGGGGGAACCTCTACAGGGGTGAGCAGTTCTTC
cdr3_aa: CASSLRGNLYRGEQFF

d_call: -
v_call: TRBV19
j_call: TRBJ1-6
clone_size: -
cdr3_nt: TGTGCCAGTAGTATGGCCAGGGTAGGATCACCCCTCCACTTT
cdr3_aa: CASSMARVGSPLHF

d_call: -
v_call: TRBV18
j_call: TRBJ2-7
clone_size: -
cdr3_nt: TGTGCCAGCTCCCCCGGGACAACCCCACGAGAGGGCGAGCAGTACTTC
cdr3_aa: CASSPGTTPREGEQYF

d_call: TRBD1
v_call: TRBV7-9
j_call: TRBJ1-4
clone_size: -
cdr3_nt: TGTGCCAGCAGCCCAGGGACAGGGGATAATGAAAAACTGTTTTTT
cdr3_aa: CASSPGTGDNEKLFF

d_call: -
v_call: TRBV29-1
j_call: TRBJ2-5
clone_size: -
cdr3_nt: TGCAGCGCTTGGAAGCAGGCCGGTCAGGAGACCCAGTACTTC
cdr3_aa: CSAWKQAGQETQYF

d_call: -
v_call: TRBV6-1
j_call: TRBJ1-2
clone_size: once
cdr3_nt: TGTGCCAGCAGTGCCCGGGAGGGGGGCGGGTATGGCTACACCTTC
cdr3_aa: CASSAREGGGYGYTF

d_call: -
v_call: TRBV30
j_call: TRBJ2-2
clone_size: few
cdr3_nt: TGTGCCTGGGTCCCGGGGACCGGGGAGCTGTTTTTT
cdr3_aa: CAWVPGTGELFF

d_call: TRBD2
v_call: TRBV10-3
j_call: TRBJ2-2
clone_size: -
cdr3_nt: TGTGCCATCAGTGGGGCAGCGGGGGGTAGCGGGGAGCTGTTTTTT
cdr3_aa: CAISGAAGGSGELFF

d_call: -
v_call: TRBV19
j_call: TRBJ2-3
clone_size: -
cdr3_nt: TGTGCCAGTACTATTCTGGCCAGGGAGGTTGATACGCAGTATTTT
cdr3_aa: CASTILAREVDTQYF

d_call: -
v_call: TRBV29-1
j_call: TRBJ2-7
clone_size: medium-sized
cdr3_nt: TGCAGCGTTAACAGGGCCTACGAGCAGTACTTC
cdr3_aa: CSVNRAYEQYF

d_call: TRBD1
v_call: TRBV5-6
j_call: TRBJ1-1
clone_size: -
cdr3_nt: TGTGCCAGCAGCTTCTTGGAGTTTGGGACAGAAGGTTTCTTT
cdr3_aa: CASSFLEFGTEGFF

d_call: TRBD1
v_call: TRBV28
j_call: TRBJ1-3
clone_size: -
cdr3_nt: TGTGCCAGCGCCGGACAGGGGGGAAACACCATATATTTT
cdr3_aa: CASAGQGGNTIYF

d_call: TRBD1
v_call: TRBV5-1
j_call: TRBJ1-6
clone_size: -
cdr3_nt: TGCGCCAGCAGCTATACCGCCGGGACAGGGCCGGGGGATTCACCCCTCCACTTT
cdr3_aa: CASSYTAGTGPGDSPLHF

d_call: TRBD2
v_call: TRBV7-2
j_call: TRBJ2-2
clone_size: once
cdr3_nt: TGTGCCAGCAGCTTAGTAGGGAGGGGCACCGGGGAGCTGTTTTTT
cdr3_aa: CASSLVGRGTGELFF

d_call: -
v_call: TRBV5-1
j_call: TRBJ1-1
clone_size: -
cdr3_nt: TGCGCCAGCAGCTTGCAGGGCGAGGTTACTGAAGCTTTCTTT
cdr3_aa: CASSLQGEVTEAFF

d_call: -
v_call: TRBV5-1
j_call: TRBJ1-1
clone_size: once
cdr3_nt: TGCGCCAGCAGCGTTACAGGGTACACTGAAGCTTTCTTT
cdr3_aa: CASSVTGYTEAFF

d_call: -
v_call: TRBV7-8
j_call: TRBJ1-5
clone_size: -
cdr3_nt: TGTGCCAGCAGCCCCAGGGGCAGGGGTCAGCCCCAGCATTTT
cdr3_aa: CASSPRGRGQPQHF

d_call: -
v_call: TRBV29-1
j_call: TRBJ2-7
clone_size: -
cdr3_nt: TGCAGCGTTGAAGTGACCCAGGCGAACGAGCAGTACTTC
cdr3_aa: CSVEVTQANEQYF

d_call: TRBD1
v_call: TRBV10-2
j_call: TRBJ2-7
clone_size: -
cdr3_nt: TGCGCCAGCAGGGACAGCTATCAGGGGGCTTACGAGCAGTACTTC
cdr3_aa: CASRDSYQGAYEQYF

d_call: -
v_call: TRBV29-1
j_call: TRBJ2-1
clone_size: once
cdr3_nt: TGCAGCGTTGAAGATACAGGGATCCATGAGCAGTTCTTC
cdr3_aa: CSVEDTGIHEQFF

d_call: TRBD1
v_call: TRBV4-1
j_call: TRBJ1-1
clone_size: -
cdr3_nt: TGCGCCAGCAGCCCCCTGGGACAGGGGATAGTTCGGACTGAAGCTTTCTTT
cdr3_aa: CASSPLGQGIVRTEAFF

d_call: TRBD1
v_call: TRBV6-1
j_call: TRBJ1-1
clone_size: -
cdr3_nt: TGTGCCACCATGCGCAGGGGGCGGGACACTGAAGCTTTCTTT
cdr3_aa: CATMRRGRDTEAFF

d_call: -
v_call: TRBV6-1
j_call: TRBJ2-2
clone_size: -
cdr3_nt: TGTGCCAGCTCCGGTGGACACCAGGCCGGGGAGCTGTTTTTT
cdr3_aa: CASSGGHQAGELFF

d_call: TRBD1
v_call: TRBV7-9
j_call: TRBJ1-2
clone_size: -
cdr3_nt: TGTGCCAGCAGCTTAGTAGCGGGACAGATGATCTATGGCTACACCTTC
cdr3_aa: CASSLVAGQMIYGYTF

d_call: -
v_call: TRBV2
j_call: TRBJ1-6
clone_size: -
cdr3_nt: TGTGCCAGCAGTGACCGCAGGGAACCCAATTCACCCCTCCACTTT
cdr3_aa: CASSDRREPNSPLHF

d_call: -
v_call: TRBV11-2
j_call: TRBJ2-7
clone_size: -
cdr3_nt: TGTGCCAGCAGCGCGGCCCACTACGAGCAGTACTTC
cdr3_aa: CASSAAHYEQYF

d_call: -
v_call: TRBV11-3
j_call: TRBJ2-7
clone_size: -
cdr3_nt: TGTGCCAGCAGCTTAGACGGCTACGAGCAGTACTTC
cdr3_aa: CASSLDGYEQYF

d_call: -
v_call: TRBV30
j_call: TRBJ1-1
clone_size: -
cdr3_nt: TGTGCCTTCGGGGTGGCCGAAGCTTTCTTT
cdr3_aa: CAFGVAEAFF

d_call: TRBD2
v_call: TRBV28
j_call: TRBJ2-7
clone_size: -
cdr3_nt: TGTGCCAGCAGGACCCATAGCGGGGCCTTCTACGAGCAGTACTTC
cdr3_aa: CASRTHSGAFYEQYF

d_call: TRBD1
v_call: TRBV28
j_call: TRBJ1-5
clone_size: -
cdr3_nt: TGTGCCAGCACCGACAGGGAGGTGGGCAATCAGCCCCAGCATTTT
cdr3_aa: CASTDREVGNQPQHF

d_call: -
v_call: TRBV7-9
j_call: TRBJ1-2
clone_size: few
cdr3_nt: TGTGCCAGCAGCTCCACAGGGAACTACTATGGCTACACCTTC
cdr3_aa: CASSSTGNYYGYTF

d_call: -
v_call: TRBV5-1
j_call: TRBJ1-1
clone_size: -
cdr3_nt: TGCGCCAGCAGCTTGGTAGGGGGGGGGCTTGAAGCTTTCTTT
cdr3_aa: CASSLVGGGLEAFF

d_call: -
v_call: TRBV15
j_call: TRBJ2-1
clone_size: -
cdr3_nt: TGTGCCACCAGCAACCCATCGGGCGGGGCCCCCTTGTCGAGTGAGCAGTTCTTC
cdr3_aa: CATSNPSGGAPLSSEQFF

d_call: -
v_call: TRBV2
j_call: TRBJ1-5
clone_size: -
cdr3_nt: TGTGCCAGCAGCAACATCAGGGATCAGCCCCAGCATTTT
cdr3_aa: CASSNIRDQPQHF

d_call: -
v_call: TRBV2
j_call: TRBJ1-3
clone_size: -
cdr3_nt: TGTGCCAGCAGCTACGGGACAATAGAAAGTAGTGGAAACACCATATATTTT
cdr3_aa: CASSYGTIESSGNTIYF

d_call: -
v_call: TRBV27
j_call: TRBJ1-6
clone_size: few
cdr3_nt: TGTGCCAGCAGGGGACTCCCCTATAATTCACCCCTCCACTTT
cdr3_aa: CASRGLPYNSPLHF

d_call: -
v_call: TRBV19
j_call: TRBJ1-4
clone_size: -
cdr3_nt: TGTGCCAGTAGTACCCCCGCGGGTAATGAAAAACTGTTTTTT
cdr3_aa: CASSTPAGNEKLFF

d_call: -
v_call: TRBV2
j_call: TRBJ2-7
clone_size: -
cdr3_nt: TGTGCCAGCAGTGAGGTCCCAGTAACGACCGGCGGTCCCTACGAGCAGTACTTC
cdr3_aa: CASSEVPVTTGGPYEQYF

d_call: TRBD1
v_call: TRBV6-1
j_call: TRBJ1-1
clone_size: -
cdr3_nt: TGTGCCAGCAGTGCCGGACAGGGGGCGAACACTGAAGCTTTCTTT
cdr3_aa: CASSAGQGANTEAFF

d_call: TRBD1
v_call: TRBV4-1
j_call: TRBJ1-5
clone_size: -
cdr3_nt: TGCGCCAGCAGCTTCCGGACAGGGAGGGATCAGCCCCAGCATTTT
cdr3_aa: CASSFRTGRDQPQHF

d_call: -
v_call: TRBV2
j_call: TRBJ1-2
clone_size: once
cdr3_nt: TGTGCCAGCAGTGAAGTCGGGGAGGGCCGATTCTATGGCTACACCTTC
cdr3_aa: CASSEVGEGRFYGYTF

d_call: TRBD1
v_call: TRBV10-2
j_call: TRBJ1-5
clone_size: -
cdr3_nt: TGCGCCAGTACAGGGGGGTCTCAGCCCCAGCATTTT
cdr3_aa: CASTGGSQPQHF

d_call: -
v_call: TRBV30
j_call: TRBJ2-6
clone_size: -
cdr3_nt: TGTGCCTGGAGTGTAGGGGTCTCTGGGGCCAACGTCCTGACTTTC
cdr3_aa: CAWSVGVSGANVLTF

d_call: -
v_call: TRBV7-2
j_call: TRBJ2-1
clone_size: few
cdr3_nt: TGTGCCAGCAGCTTAATCCAAAACCGGGAGAACAATGAGCAGTTCTTC
cdr3_aa: CASSLIQNRENNEQFF

d_call: TRBD2
v_call: TRBV10-3
j_call: TRBJ2-7
clone_size: -
cdr3_nt: TGTGCCATCAACGGACAGGGGGGTCTGGGGGCTAGCGGGGGGGCGGGCGAGCAGTACTTC
cdr3_aa: CAINGQGGLGASGGAGEQYF

d_call: -
v_call: TRBV7-9
j_call: TRBJ1-1
clone_size: -
cdr3_nt: TGTGCCAGCAGCTTAGACCAGGGCACTGAAGCTTTCTTT
cdr3_aa: CASSLDQGTEAFF

d_call: -
v_call: TRBV6-5
j_call: TRBJ2-7
clone_size: -
cdr3_nt: TGTGCCAGCAGTTACATTACAGGGCACTTCTCCTACGAGCAGTACTTC
cdr3_aa: CASSYITGHFSYEQYF

d_call: -
v_call: TRBV10-3
j_call: TRBJ2-7
clone_size: -
cdr3_nt: TGTGCCATCAGTGAGCCGGCGGGACCCGGGGAGACCTACGAGCAGTACTTC
cdr3_aa: CAISEPAGPGETYEQYF

d_call: TRBD2
v_call: TRBV5-1
j_call: TRBJ2-5
clone_size: -
cdr3_nt: TGCGCCAGCAGCTCTAGCGGGACGGAGACCCAGTACTTC
cdr3_aa: CASSSSGTETQYF

d_call: -
v_call: TRBV5-1
j_call: TRBJ2-5
clone_size: -
cdr3_nt: TGCGCCAGCAGCTTGGCGGTAGGGGAAGAGACCCAGTACTTC
cdr3_aa: CASSLAVGEETQYF

d_call: TRBD2
v_call: TRBV5-1
j_call: TRBJ2-3
clone_size: -
cdr3_nt: TGCGCCAGCCTCTGGGGTCCTAGCGGGGGGGCATTTGATACGCAGTATTTT
cdr3_aa: CASLWGPSGGAFDTQYF

d_call: TRBD1
v_call: TRBV29-1
j_call: TRBJ1-6
clone_size: -
cdr3_nt: TGCAGCGTTGGGGGACAGCGTAATTCACCCCTCCACTTT
cdr3_aa: CSVGGQRNSPLHF

d_call: -
v_call: TRBV10-1
j_call: TRBJ2-3
clone_size: -
cdr3_nt: TGCGCCAGCAGTGGTCAAACTGGAGCAGATACGCAGTATTTT
cdr3_aa: CASSGQTGADTQYF

d_call: -
v_call: TRBV19
j_call: TRBJ1-1
clone_size: -
cdr3_nt: TGTGCCAGCGAAGGGGCCCGGAGAACTGAAGCTTTCTTT
cdr3_aa: CASEGARRTEAFF